A selection of T cell receptor beta chains follows, all from one sample in a study of shared clonotypes between healthy human individuals. The table came from immunoSEQ multiplex PCR; TCRdb's copy has only in-frame clones and leaves some out. The sample consists of some 2,000,000 clones, 95% of them appearing once. The sample taken for sequencing was naive CD4+ T cells sorted from blood. The source of these receptors is a young man in good health. The CDR3 runs from the conserved cysteine through the conserved F or W. The D gene is left open where the match is weak. Expanded clones are given a class, and other clones once, few, many or no size at all.

d_gene	abundance	v_gene	len	j_gene	CDR3nt	CDR3aa
.	.	TRBV2	13	TRBJ2-5	TGTGCCAGCAAAACGGGACTTCAAGAGACCCAGTACTTC	CASKTGLQETQYF
.	.	TRBV15	13	TRBJ2-7	TGTGCCACCAGACGGCAGGGGAAGAACGAGCAGTACTTC	CATRRQGKNEQYF
.	.	TRBV9	11	TRBJ1-2	TGTGCCAGCAGCGTAGGAAGGGCCTACACCTTC	CASSVGRAYTF
.	.	TRBV19	15	TRBJ1-1	TGTGCCAGTAGTATAGTGGGCAGGGGTCTCACTGAAGCTTTCTTT	CASSIVGRGLTEAFF
.	.	TRBV19	15	TRBJ2-7	TGTGCCAGTAGTACAGCGAGTAGACAGACCTACGAGCAGTACTTC	CASSTASRQTYEQYF
TRBD2	.	TRBV6-1	17	TRBJ2-7	TGTGCCAGCAGCGAAGGCGCTAGCGGGCTAAGCTCCTACGAGCAGTACTTC	CASSEGASGLSSYEQYF
TRBD1	.	TRBV6-6	15	TRBJ2-7	TGTGCCAGCAGTCGTGGACAGGGTGCCTCCTACGAGCAGTACTTC	CASSRGQGASYEQYF
.	.	TRBV5-6	13	TRBJ2-1	TGTGCCAGCAGCACGGACAGCTACAATGAGCAGTTCTTC	CASSTDSYNEQFF
.	.	TRBV30	12	TRBJ1-2	TGTGCCTGGAGTGTCCCAAGAGGAGGCTACACCTTC	CAWSVPRGGYTF
.	.	TRBV6-5	13	TRBJ1-1	TGTGCCAGCAGCTACCGGGGAAGCACTGAAGCTTTCTTT	CASSYRGSTEAFF
TRBD2	.	TRBV28	14	TRBJ2-7	TGTGCCAGCAGTGTGACTAGCGGTGCCTACGAGCAGTACTTC	CASSVTSGAYEQYF
.	.	TRBV5-1	13	TRBJ2-2	TGCGCCAGCAGCTTGGCTTTGACCGGGGAGCTGTTTTTT	CASSLALTGELFF
.	.	TRBV7-2	15	TRBJ2-2	TGTGCCAGCAGCGTATGGGTCACGAACACCGGGGAGCTGTTTTTT	CASSVWVTNTGELFF
TRBD2	once	TRBV6-1	14	TRBJ2-5	TGTGCCAGCACCCGGGGGGGAGTTGAGGAGACCCAGTACTTC	CASTRGGVEETQYF
.	.	TRBV16	14	TRBJ1-1	TGTGCCAGCAGCCAATTGATACTGAACACTGAAGCTTTCTTT	CASSQLILNTEAFF
.	.	TRBV9	13	TRBJ2-5	TGTGCCAGCAGCGTGACTGATCAAGAGACCCAGTACTTC	CASSVTDQETQYF
TRBD2	once	TRBV5-1	15	TRBJ2-5	TGCGCCAGCAGCAAACTAGCGGGGAAGGCGGAGACCCAGTACTTC	CASSKLAGKAETQYF
.	.	TRBV6-5	13	TRBJ1-1	TGTGCCAGCAGAAGACAGGAGAACACTGAAGCTTTCTTT	CASRRQENTEAFF
TRBD2	.	TRBV10-3	13	TRBJ2-1	TGTGCCATCAACGGACTAGCGGGAGATGAGCAGTTCTTC	CAINGLAGDEQFF
.	once	TRBV6-6	13	TRBJ1-5	TGTGCCAGCCATGAGGGGCAGGGGCAGCCCCAGCATTTT	CASHEGQGQPQHF
TRBD2	.	TRBV5-4	17	TRBJ2-7	TGTGCCAGCAGTGGGGGGACTAGCGGGAGAGCGGGGTACGAGCAGTACTTC	CASSGGTSGRAGYEQYF
.	once	TRBV6-1	14	TRBJ2-1	TGTGCCAGCAGTATCAGGTTGGCCTACAATGAGCAGTTCTTC	CASSIRLAYNEQFF
TRBD2	.	TRBV7-2	15	TRBJ2-5	TGTGCCAGCAGCCCGCCGGGACTAGCGTCGGAGACCCAGTACTTC	CASSPPGLASETQYF
TRBD1	.	TRBV5-4	15	TRBJ2-4	TGTGCCAGCAGCGGACAGGGACTAGCCAAAAACATTCAGTACTTC	CASSGQGLAKNIQYF
TRBD2	.	TRBV28	16	TRBJ2-7	TGTGCCAGCAACCTAGCGGGAGCCAGTACATCATACGAGCAGTACTTC	CASNLAGASTSYEQYF
.	.	TRBV7-2	13	TRBJ2-2	TGTGCCAGCAGCTTAGGACACACCGGGGAGCTGTTTTTT	CASSLGHTGELFF
TRBD2	.	TRBV6-5	13	TRBJ2-7	TGTGCCAGCAAACTAGCGGGACCCTACGAGCAGTACTTC	CASKLAGPYEQYF
.	.	TRBV6-6	15	TRBJ1-4	TGTGCCAGCAGTTATACCGGGGGACCAAATGAAAAACTGTTTTTT	CASSYTGGPNEKLFF
TRBD1	.	TRBV7-6	14	TRBJ1-4	TGTGCCAGCAGCCTGACAGGGTCTAATGAAAAACTGTTTTTT	CASSLTGSNEKLFF
.	.	TRBV6-1	12	TRBJ2-1	TGTGCCAGCAGCTTCTGGGAGGATGAGCAGTTCTTC	CASSFWEDEQFF
.	.	TRBV6-6	16	TRBJ2-2	TGTGCCAGCAGTTACTGGGGGCAACCTGACCAAGGGGAGCTGTTTTTT	CASSYWGQPDQGELFF
TRBD1	.	TRBV2	16	TRBJ1-2	TGTGCCAGCAGCTCGCTAGGACAGGGGGGCAGTTATGGCTACACCTTC	CASSSLGQGGSYGYTF
.	.	TRBV5-4	14	TRBJ2-2	TGTGCCAGCAGCTTGTTCGGGGTACCCGGGGAGCTGTTTTTT	CASSLFGVPGELFF
.	.	TRBV5-1	15	TRBJ1-3	TGCGCCAGCAGCTTGGGGGGACCTTCTGGAAACACCATATATTTT	CASSLGGPSGNTIYF
.	.	TRBV11-2	16	TRBJ1-4	TGTGCCAGCAGCTTAGTAGCGTTTACAACTAATGAAAAACTGTTTTTT	CASSLVAFTTNEKLFF
.	.	TRBV28	12	TRBJ2-7	TGTGCCAGCAGTTTGCTAGCTTCCGAGCAGTACTTC	CASSLLASEQYF
.	.	TRBV6-1	12	TRBJ2-1	TGTGCCAGCAGGGCGGGGACAGAAGAGCAGTTCTTC	CASRAGTEEQFF
TRBD1	.	TRBV7-2	14	TRBJ2-7	TGTGCCAGCAGCTCGGGGACAGGGAACTACGAGCAGTACTTC	CASSSGTGNYEQYF
.	.	TRBV7-9	14	TRBJ1-3	TGTGCCAGCAGCTCGACAGGCTCTGGAAACACCATATATTTT	CASSSTGSGNTIYF
TRBD2	once	TRBV7-8	14	TRBJ2-1	TGTGCCAGCAGAACTAGCGGGCTGTACAATGAGCAGTTCTTC	CASRTSGLYNEQFF
.	.	TRBV30	13	TRBJ1-1	TGTGCCTGGAGTGTACAAGGGGTCACTGAAGCTTTCTTT	CAWSVQGVTEAFF